This T cell receptor beta chain was retrieved from a study of blood T cells in healthy people across ages. Study-level results: Donors of long life had a larger count of naive CD4+ cells and greater diversity than aged donors.

As regards this clonotype: Antigen: not known.

Germline lookup yields CDR1 LGHNA and CDR2 YSLEER. Trimming removed 1 base from V and 3 bases from J, with 9 bases in between. The CDR3 consists of 15 residues. A J-beta primer mix and a sample-barcoded 5' primer were used in a second PCR of roughly 7 to 12 cycles. Each cDNA molecule was tagged by a template-switch adaptor with 12 random nucleotides. A single record per CDR3 protein comes from TCRdb applying MiXCR to the 5' RACE reads. Of 800,000 or so distinct CDR3 sequences listed, 20% to 30% are singletons. The same data also contributed to another study, on T cells of mothers and their children.

The rearrangement uses TRBV4-3 and TRBJ1-4; D is unclear. This clonotype was sampled from a boy aged 10-17 years in good health. Sequencing input: blood. This chain's CDR3 is CASSQVAQPNEKLFF. For the CDR3, the DNA is TGCGCCAGCAGCCAAGTTGCACAGCCTAATGAAAAACTGTTTTTT.